A single sample is the source of the 16 T cell receptor beta chains below, sequenced in a study of neoadjuvant anti-PD-1 for oral cavity cancer. Libraries were prepared by immunoSEQ multiplex PCR; TCRdb keeps only in-frame clonotypes and omits some of them. The table records around 17,000 clones, 67% of them present only once. Material: PBMCs, obtained before nivolumab (anti-PD-1) treatment. These receptors were taken from a person aged 35-79 years with oral cavity squamous cell carcinoma.

The V gene is TRBV2, the J gene TRBJ2-3; D is uncertain. The CDR3 loop spans 14 amino acids. The V end was cut by 6 bases, the J end by 0 bases, with 10 bases between. The V gene's germline CDR1 is SNHLY and CDR2 FYNNEI. CDR3 region: CASSGFSSTDTQYF. DNA for the CDR3: TGTGCCAGCAGCGGCTTCTCTAGCACAGATACGCAGTATTTT.

This chain connects TRBV5-6 to TRBJ2-4; 11 nucleotides agree with TRBD1. The CDR3 spans 14 residues. From germline, CDR1 is SGHDT and CDR2 YYEEEE. The V gene end was trimmed by 3 bases and the J gene end by 7 bases; junction bases not matched to a gene: 3. The DNA of the CDR3 is TGTGCCAGCAGCTACCGGGACAGGGGGAACATTCAGTACTTC. It specifies CASSYRDRGNIQYF.

This clone has only a few counts. The chain has TRBV4-2 and TRBJ2-1; maybe TRBD2 (6 bases). Germline V gives CDR1 LGHNA, CDR2 YNFKEQ. The CDR3 is 16 amino acids. Trimming removed 1 base at V and 1 base at J, with 11 bases between. CDR3 loop: CASSQVGRDSYNEQFF. The CDR3 DNA follows: TGTGCCAGCAGCCAAGTAGGGCGGGATTCCTACAATGAGCAGTTCTTC.

There are a few counts of this clone. V and J are TRBV19 and TRBJ1-5, with D perhaps TRBD1 (6 bases). Trimming stripped 5 bases from V and 6 bases from J, with 11 bases between. The CDR3 spans 13 residues. Germline CDR1 reads LNHDA; CDR2 reads SQIVND (reference sequence). CDR3 DNA sequence: TGTGCCAGTAGTGAGACAGGACCTCAGCCCCAGCATTTT. It is translated as CASSETGPQPQHF.

This clone was counted once. V is TRBV11-2 and J is TRBJ2-2; D might be TRBD1 (5 bases). Germline V gene lookup returns CDR1 SGHAT and CDR2 FQNNGV. V was shortened by 0 bases and J by 4 bases, with 9 bases between the two germline ends. The CDR3 is made up of 15 amino acids. DNA for the CDR3: TGTGCCAGCAGCTTAGAGGGGCTTGGCACCGGGGAGCTGTTTTTT. This translates into CASSLEGLGTGELFF.

This clone appeared a single time. The rearrangement links TRBV2 to TRBJ2-2; 7 nucleotides match TRBD2. This CDR3 region has 15 residues. The V and J ends lost 6 bases and 6 bases, in that order; junction bases with no gene match: 10. Germline V lookup: CDR1 SNHLY, CDR2 FYNNEI. The DNA of the CDR3 is TGTGCCAGCAGCGCGCTAACTAGCGCGGCCGGGGAGCTGTTTTTT. Its protein product is CASSALTSAAGELFF.

This clone was counted only a few times. The chain combines TRBV19 with TRBJ2-7; 8 nucleotides align to TRBD1. This CDR3 comprises 15 residues. CDR1 LNHDA and CDR2 SQIVND come from the germline V gene (reference sequence). Trimming cost V 6 bases and J 2 bases; bases outside gene matches: 9. As DNA, the CDR3 is TGTGCCAGTAGGAAATCGACAGGGGCCCCCTACGAGCAGTACTTC. It codes for CASRKSTGAPYEQYF.

This clone was picked up a small number of times. V is TRBV19 and J is TRBJ2-3; 10 nucleotides match TRBD2. The J segment lost 3 bases and the V segment lost 10 bases, leaving 13 bases of the junction unmatched. Germline V gene sequence: CDR1 LNHDA, CDR2 SQIVND (reference sequence). The CDR3 is 16 residues long. CDR3 in DNA: TGTGCCACCCAGAAAACCTCGGGACTAGCGACAGATACGCAGTATTTT. This sequence encodes CATQKTSGLATDTQYF.

This clone came up once. The chain has TRBV5-4 and TRBJ1-2; 9 bases map to TRBD1. V gave up 0 bases and J gave up 4 bases; unmatched junction bases: 4. CDR3 length equals 15 residues. Germline CDR1 is SGHNT and CDR2 is YYREEE (reference sequence). CDR3 in amino acids: CASSLAGDRVYGYTF. CDR3 DNA: TGTGCCAGCAGCTTGGCGGGGGACAGGGTCTATGGCTACACCTTC.

This clone has only a few counts. J is TRBJ1-5 and V is TRBV6-5; no clear D gene. Looked up from germline, CDR1 is MNHEY and CDR2 is SVGAGI. V lost 2 bases to trimming and J lost 0 bases, with 8 bases between them. The CDR3 consists of 15 residues. Here the CDR3 reads CASSYGPNSNQPQHF. CDR3 nucleotide sequence: TGTGCCAGCAGTTACGGGCCAAATAGCAATCAGCCCCAGCATTTT.

The V gene is TRBV11-2, the J gene TRBJ1-3; 8 nucleotides line up with TRBD1. The V segment lost 8 bases and the J segment 4 bases; nucleotides outside the gene matches: 13. This CDR3 is 16 amino acids long. Germline assignment: CDR1 SGHAT and CDR2 FQNNGV. Here the CDR3 DNA reads TGTGCCAGCTCTCAACAAATATCAGGGGGCGGAAACACCATATATTTT. Its translation is CASSQQISGGGNTIYF.

V usage is TRBV10-1 and J usage is TRBJ2-4; 10 nucleotides agree with TRBD1. The length of the CDR3 is 18 residues. V dropped 0 bases and J dropped 4; count of bases not matched to a gene: 9. The germline gives CDR1 WNHNN, CDR2 SYGVQD (reference sequence). The CDR3 protein is CASSESSSGQGRKNIQYF. The CDR3 DNA is TGCGCCAGCAGTGAGTCTTCTTCGGGACAGGGGAGAAAAAACATTCAGTACTTC.

The gene calls are TRBV5-1 and TRBJ2-1; no firm D call. The CDR3 loop spans 13 amino acids. Trimming shortened V by 4 bases and J by 6 bases, and 11 bases separated the two germline ends. Germline V gives CDR1 SGHRS, CDR2 YFSETQ. DNA of the CDR3: TGCGCCAGCAGCCTGGTGGGCGGCAATGAGCAGTTCTTC. Residues: CASSLVGGNEQFF.

V is TRBV5-1 and J is TRBJ2-3; 14 bases line up with TRBD2. CDR3 size: 19 residues. Per the germline V gene, CDR1 is SGHRS and CDR2 is YFSETQ. V lost 4 bases and J lost 4; bases outside the gene matches: 14. Written as DNA, the CDR3 is TGCGCCAGCAGCAGCGGACTAGCGGGAGGTCCACCCGATCCAGATACGCAGTATTTT. The encoded protein is CASSSGLAGGPPDPDTQYF.

This clone appeared once. The genes are TRBV25-1 and TRBJ2-7; unclear D gene. Between the trimmed V and J ends, which lost 2 bases and 0 bases, there was a span of 11 bases. Germline V lookup: CDR1 MGHDK, CDR2 SYGVNS. The CDR3 covers 15 residues. In DNA form, the CDR3 reads TGTGCCAGCAGTGAAACCAGGTTGACCTCCTACGAGCAGTACTTC. Translating it yields CASSETRLTSYEQYF.

The chain is built from TRBV10-3 and TRBJ2-3, with TRBD2 matching over 11 bases. The V gene's germline CDR1 is ENHRY and CDR2 SYGVKD. The CDR3 covers 16 residues. The V and J ends lost 3 bases and 3 bases, in that order; junction bases with no gene match: 5. The CDR3 bases are TGTGCCATCAGTGACATAGCGGGAGGGGGTACAGATACGCAGTATTTT. This translates into CAISDIAGGGTDTQYF.